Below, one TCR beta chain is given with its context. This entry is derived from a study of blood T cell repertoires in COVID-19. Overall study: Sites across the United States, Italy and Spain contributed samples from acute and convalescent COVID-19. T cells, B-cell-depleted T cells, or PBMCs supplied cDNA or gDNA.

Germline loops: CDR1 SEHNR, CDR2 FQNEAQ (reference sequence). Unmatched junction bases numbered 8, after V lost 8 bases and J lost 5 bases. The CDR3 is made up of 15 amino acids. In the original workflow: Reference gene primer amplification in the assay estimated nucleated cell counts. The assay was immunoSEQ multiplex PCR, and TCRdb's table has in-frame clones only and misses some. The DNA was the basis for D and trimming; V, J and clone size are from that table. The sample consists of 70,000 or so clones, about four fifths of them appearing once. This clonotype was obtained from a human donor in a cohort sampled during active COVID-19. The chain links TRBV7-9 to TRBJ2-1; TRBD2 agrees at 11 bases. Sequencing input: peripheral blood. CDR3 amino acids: CASGPGLAVDNEQFF. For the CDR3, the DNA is TGTGCCAGCGGACCGGGACTAGCGGTCGACAATGAGCAGTTCTTC. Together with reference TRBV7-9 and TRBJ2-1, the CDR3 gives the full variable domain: DTGVSQNPRHKITKRGQNVTFRCDPISEHNRLYWYRQTLGQGPEFLTYFQNEAQLEKSRLLSDRFSAERPKGSFSTLEIQRTEQGDSAMYLCASGPGLAVDNEQFFGPGTRLTVL.